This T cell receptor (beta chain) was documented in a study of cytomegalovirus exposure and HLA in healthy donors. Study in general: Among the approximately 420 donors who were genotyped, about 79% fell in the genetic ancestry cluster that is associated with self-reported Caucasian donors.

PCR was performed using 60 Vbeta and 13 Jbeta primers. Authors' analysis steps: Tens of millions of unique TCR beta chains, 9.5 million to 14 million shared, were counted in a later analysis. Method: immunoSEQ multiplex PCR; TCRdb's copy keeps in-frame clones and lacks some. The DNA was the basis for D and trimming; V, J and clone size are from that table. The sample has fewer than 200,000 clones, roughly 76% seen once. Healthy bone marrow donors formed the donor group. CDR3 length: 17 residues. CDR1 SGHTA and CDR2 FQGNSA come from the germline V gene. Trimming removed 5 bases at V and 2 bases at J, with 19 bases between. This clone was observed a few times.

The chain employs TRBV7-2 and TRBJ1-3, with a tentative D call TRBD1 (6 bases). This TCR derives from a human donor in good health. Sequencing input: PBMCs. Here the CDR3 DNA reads TGTGCCAGCAGCCAGACGACAGGTTGGGCCACTGGAAACACCATATATTTT. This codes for CASSQTTGWATGNTIYF.